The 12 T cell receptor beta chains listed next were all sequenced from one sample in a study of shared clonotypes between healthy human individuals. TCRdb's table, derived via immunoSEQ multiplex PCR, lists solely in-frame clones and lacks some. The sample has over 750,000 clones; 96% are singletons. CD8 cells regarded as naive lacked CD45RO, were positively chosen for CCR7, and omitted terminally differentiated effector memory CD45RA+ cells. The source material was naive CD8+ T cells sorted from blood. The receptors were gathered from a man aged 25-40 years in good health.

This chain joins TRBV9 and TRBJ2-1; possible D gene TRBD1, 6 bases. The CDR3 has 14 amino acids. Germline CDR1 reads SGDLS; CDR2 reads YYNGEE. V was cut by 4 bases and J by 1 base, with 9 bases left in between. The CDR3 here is CASSPDSSYNEQFF. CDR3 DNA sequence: TGTGCCAGCAGCCCGGACAGTTCCTACAATGAGCAGTTCTTC.

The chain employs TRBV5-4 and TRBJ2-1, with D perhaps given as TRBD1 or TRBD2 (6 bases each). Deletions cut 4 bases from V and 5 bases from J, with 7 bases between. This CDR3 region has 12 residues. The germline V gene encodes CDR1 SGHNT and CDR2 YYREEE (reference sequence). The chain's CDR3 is CASSRGDNEQFF. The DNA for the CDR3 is TGTGCCAGCAGCAGGGGGGACAATGAGCAGTTCTTC.

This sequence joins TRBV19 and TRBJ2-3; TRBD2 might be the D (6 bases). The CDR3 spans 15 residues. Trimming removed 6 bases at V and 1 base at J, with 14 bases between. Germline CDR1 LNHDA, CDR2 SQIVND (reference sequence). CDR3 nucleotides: TGTGCCAGTAGCACCGTCCCGGGGGGCACAGATACGCAGTATTTT. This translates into CASSTVPGGTDTQYF.

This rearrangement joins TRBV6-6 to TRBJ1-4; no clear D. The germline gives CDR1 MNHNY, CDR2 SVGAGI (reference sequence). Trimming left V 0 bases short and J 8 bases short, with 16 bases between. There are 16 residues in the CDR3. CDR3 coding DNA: TGTGCCAGCAGTTACTCGAGTGGGTATTTAGAAGAAAAACTGTTTTTT. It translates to CASSYSSGYLEEKLFF.

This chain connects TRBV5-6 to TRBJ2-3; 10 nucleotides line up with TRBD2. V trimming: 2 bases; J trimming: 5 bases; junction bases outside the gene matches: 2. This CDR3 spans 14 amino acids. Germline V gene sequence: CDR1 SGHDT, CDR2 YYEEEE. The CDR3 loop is CASSLLAGRDTQYF. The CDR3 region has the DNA TGTGCCAGCAGCTTACTAGCGGGAAGAGATACGCAGTATTTT.

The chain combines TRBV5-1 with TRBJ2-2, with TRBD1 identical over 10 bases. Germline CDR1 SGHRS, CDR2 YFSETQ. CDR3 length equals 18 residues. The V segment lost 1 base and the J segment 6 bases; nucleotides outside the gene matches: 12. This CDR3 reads CASSLTGQGEIRAGELFF. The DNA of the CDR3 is TGCGCCAGCAGCTTGACCGGACAGGGGGAGATACGGGCCGGGGAGCTGTTTTTT.

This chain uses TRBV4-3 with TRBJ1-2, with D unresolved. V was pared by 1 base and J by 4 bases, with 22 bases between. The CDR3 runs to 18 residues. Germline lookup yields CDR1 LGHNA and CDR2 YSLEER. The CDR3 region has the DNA TGCGCCAGCAGCCAAGCCCGGATCACAAATGGAAAGAGCTATGGCTACACCTTC. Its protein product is CASSQARITNGKSYGYTF.

DNA of the CDR3: TGTGCCAGCAGTTTCGGCGGTGGGCAGTATTTT. Its protein product is CASSFGGGQYF. V is TRBV28 and J is TRBJ2-3, with D hard to call. The CDR3 is 11 amino acids. Germline V CDR1 and CDR2: MDHEN, SYDVKM. V gave up 3 bases and J gave up 11 bases, with 9 bases separating them. Full variable domain (rest looked up from reference TRBV28 and TRBJ2-3): DVKVTQSSRYLVKRTGEKVFLECVQDMDHENMFWYRQDPGLGLRLIYFSYDVKMKEKGDIPEGYSVSREKKERFSLILESASTNQTSMYLCASSFGGGQYFGPGTRLTVL.

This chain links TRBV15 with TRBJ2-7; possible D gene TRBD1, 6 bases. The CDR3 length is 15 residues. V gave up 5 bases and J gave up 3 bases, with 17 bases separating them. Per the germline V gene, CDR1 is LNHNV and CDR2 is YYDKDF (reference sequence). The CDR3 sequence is CATSGGHLGYYEQYF. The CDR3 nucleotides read TGTGCCACCAGCGGGGGACACCTGGGGTACTACGAGCAGTACTTC.

For the CDR3, the DNA is TGTGCCAGCAGCTATGACAACTCTGGAAACACCATATATTTT. Translated, it gives CASSYDNSGNTIYF. The rearrangement uses TRBV7-9 and TRBJ1-3; no clear D gene. V dropped 4 bases and J dropped 0 bases, with 7 bases sitting between them. From germline, CDR1 is SEHNR and CDR2 FQNEAQ (reference sequence). The CDR3 has 14 residues.

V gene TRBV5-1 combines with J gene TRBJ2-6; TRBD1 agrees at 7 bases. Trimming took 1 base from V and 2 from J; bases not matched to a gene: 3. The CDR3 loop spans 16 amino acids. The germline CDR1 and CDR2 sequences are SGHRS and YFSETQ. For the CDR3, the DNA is TGCGCCAGCAGCTTGACCCAGGGGGCTGGGGCCAACGTCCTGACTTTC. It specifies CASSLTQGAGANVLTF.

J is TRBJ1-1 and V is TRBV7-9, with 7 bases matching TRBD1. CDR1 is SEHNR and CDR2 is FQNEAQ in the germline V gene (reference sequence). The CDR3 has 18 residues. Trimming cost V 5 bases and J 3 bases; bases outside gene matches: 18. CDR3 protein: CASSGLEDIQGRYTEAFF. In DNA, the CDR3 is TGTGCCAGCAGCGGACTTGAGGACATACAGGGGAGGTACACTGAAGCTTTCTTT.